This T cell receptor beta chain was identified in a study of T cell changes during pregnancy in multiple sclerosis. Here immunoSEQ multiplex PCR was the method, and the copy in TCRdb shows in-frame clones only, minus some. The table lists tens of thousands of clones, approximately 92% of them singletons. The junction had 1 base not matched to a gene; V was cut back by 1 base and J by 1 base. Germline V gene lookup returns CDR1 SSHAT and CDR2 FNYEAQ (reference sequence). The CDR3 has 15 amino acids. The rearrangement links TRBV7-7 to TRBJ2-1; 7 bases fit TRBD2. The sequenced sample was CD4+ T cells from peripheral blood mononuclear cells, obtained in the third trimester of pregnancy. This clonotype was sampled from a female donor with multiple sclerosis, enrolled in a pregnancy study. The CDR3 protein is CASSLGGGSYNEQFF. The CDR3 DNA reads TGTGCCAGCAGCTTAGGCGGGGGTTCCTACAATGAGCAGTTCTTC.